Following are 26 T cell receptor beta chains from one sample sequenced in a study of blood T cell repertoires in COVID-19 (dated by TCRdb to between 2020 and 2021). Library preparation was by the immunoSEQ multiplex PCR assay. Entries here come from immuneACCESS through TCRdb and include only in-frame sequences with V and J called. Some clones fail to appear in such tables; in the studies checked, an unresolved V gene covers under half of the shortfall, and the cause of the remainder is unknown. A total of 70,000 to 80,000 clones appear in this sample, roughly 80% of them only once. More than 10% of the sample is in the top ten clones. The sequencing input was peripheral blood. The receptors shown here come from a human donor in a cohort sampled during active COVID-19.

This sequence joins TRBV7-2 and TRBJ1-2, with D perhaps matching TRBD1 (5 bases). CDR1 is SGHTA, CDR2 FQGNSA, per germline. Trimming removed 2 bases at V and 0 bases at J, with 13 bases between. The CDR3 sequence is 16 residues long. The chain's CDR3 is CASSLRGLHPNYGYTF. CDR3 sequence (DNA): TGTGCCAGCAGCTTAAGGGGACTACATCCTAACTATGGCTACACCTTC.

This chain joins TRBV7-3 and TRBJ2-3, with 12 bases fitting TRBD1. V lost 1 base to trimming and J lost 2 bases; unmatched junction nucleotides: 7. The CDR3 is 18 amino acids. Germline loops: CDR1 SGHTA, CDR2 FQGTGA. The CDR3 here is CASSLIGTGGAFTDTQYF. The DNA for the CDR3 is TGTGCCAGCAGCTTAATTGGGACAGGGGGCGCGTTCACAGATACGCAGTATTTT.

V is TRBV5-4 and J is TRBJ1-4; D is perhaps TRBD1 (6 bases). This CDR3 has 15 amino acids. V lost 5 bases, J lost 6 bases, and 17 bases lay in between. Germline V gives CDR1 SGHNT, CDR2 YYREEE (reference sequence). In nucleotides, the CDR3 is TGTGCCAGCAGTTTTGCGGGGGGCGCCGATGAAAAACTGTTTTTT. Protein product: CASSFAGGADEKLFF.

V and J are TRBV14 and TRBJ1-3; no firm D call. This CDR3 spans 17 amino acids. Germline CDR1 reads SGHDN; CDR2 reads FVKESK. Trimming took 1 base from V and 0 from J, leaving 13 bases between them. The CDR3 spells CASSQVHGAGSGNTIYF. In DNA, the CDR3 is TGTGCCAGCAGCCAAGTCCACGGCGCGGGCTCTGGAAACACCATATATTTT.

Only a few counts were recorded for this clone. This rearrangement joins TRBV15 to TRBJ1-6, with TRBD1 matching over 7 bases. The CDR3 consists of 16 residues. Germline values: CDR1 LNHNV, CDR2 YYDKDF (reference sequence). Losses at the gene ends were 5 bases for V and 7 bases for J; bases not matched to a gene: 11. The CDR3 nucleotides are TGTGCCACCAGCCCCCGGGAGGGACAGCGCAATTCACCCCTCCACTTT. Amino acid sequence: CATSPREGQRNSPLHF.

This sequence joins TRBV3-1 (or the pseudogene TRBV3-2) and TRBJ2-5, with 12 bases fitting TRBD2. The germline V gene has CDR1 LGHDT and CDR2 YNNKEL (reference sequence). CDR3 length equals 15 residues. The junction had 4 bases not matched to a gene; V was cut back by 4 bases and J by 4 bases. The CDR3 nucleotides are TGTGCCAGCAGCCGAGGACTAGCGGGGAGAGAGACCCAGTACTTC. This codes for CASSRGLAGRETQYF.

This clone has only one observation. The chain employs TRBV5-1 and TRBJ1-4, with D hard to call. The CDR3 is 13 amino acids. Germline loops: CDR1 SGHRS, CDR2 YFSETQ. The V end was cut by 7 bases, the J end by 4 bases, with 11 bases between. The CDR3 DNA sequence: TGCGCCAGCCGGCGGGCCGATAATGAAAAACTGTTTTTT. Residues: CASRRADNEKLFF.

The chain couples TRBV10-1 to TRBJ2-1; possibly TRBD2 for D (5 bases). Trimming took off 4 bases at V and 1 base at J, with 29 bases between the two ends. Germline V gene sequence: CDR1 WNHNN, CDR2 SYGVQD (reference sequence). The CDR3 has 21 amino acids. CDR3 in DNA: TGCGCCAGCAGTGTGGAGGACCGGCATATCATCCTGGGTAGGTCCTACAATGAGCAGTTCTTC. Its translation: CASSVEDRHIILGRSYNEQFF.

A single count supports this clone. The chain's CDR3 is CASSLVGGQGRGNQPQHF. As DNA, the CDR3 is TGTGCCAGCAGCTTAGTTGGCGGACAGGGGAGGGGCAATCAGCCCCAGCATTTT. The chain recombines TRBV7-2 with TRBJ1-5; TRBD1 matches 9 bases. This CDR3 is 18 amino acids long. Losses at the gene ends were 1 base for V and 2 bases for J; bases not matched to a gene: 9. From germline, CDR1 is SGHTA and CDR2 FQGNSA.

J is TRBJ1-5 and V is TRBV27; D perhaps matches TRBD1 (5 bases). Germline assignment: CDR1 MNHEY and CDR2 SMNVEV (reference sequence). This CDR3 is built from 15 residues. Deletions cut 2 bases from V and 3 bases from J, with 11 bases between. The CDR3 coding sequence is TGTGCCAGCAGTTTAACTCGACAGCCCAATCAGCCCCAGCATTTT. This codes for CASSLTRQPNQPQHF.

J is TRBJ2-2 and V is TRBV11-3; possible D gene TRBD1, 5 bases. The V gene lost 4 bases and the J gene lost 9 bases, with 12 bases spanning the gap. CDR3 length: 13 residues. Germline CDR1 reads SGHNT; CDR2 reads YENEEA. The DNA of the CDR3 is TGTGCCAGCAGCTCCCAGGGTTTCCGGGAGCTGTTTTTT. The encoded protein is CASSSQGFRELFF.

V gene TRBV10-3 combines with J gene TRBJ1-2; D unresolved. CDR1 is ENHRY, CDR2 SYGVKD, per germline. Trimming removed 4 bases at V and 0 bases at J, with 9 bases between. The CDR3 is 14 amino acids. The CDR3 protein is CAISGRRANYGYTF. CDR3 DNA: TGTGCCATCAGTGGACGGAGAGCTAACTATGGCTACACCTTC.

This clone was picked up a small number of times. The chain couples TRBV30 to TRBJ1-1; TRBD1 might be the D (6 bases). V dropped 0 bases and J dropped 7 bases, with 6 bases sitting between them. Germline V CDR1 and CDR2: GTSNPN, SVGIG (reference sequence). This CDR3 spans 11 amino acids. The CDR3 here is CAWSVQGEAFF. CDR3 DNA: TGTGCCTGGAGTGTACAGGGTGAAGCTTTCTTT.

The count of this clone is one. This chain joins TRBV28 and TRBJ2-7; 7 bases align to TRBD1. The CDR3 has 14 residues. Germline CDR1 reads MDHEN; CDR2 reads SYDVKM. The V gene end was trimmed by 6 bases and the J gene end by 2 bases; junction bases not matched to a gene: 7. The CDR3 DNA is TGTGCCAGCAGATCCGGGACAGCAGCCTACGAGCAGTACTTC. It codes for CASRSGTAAYEQYF.

V and J are TRBV5-1 and TRBJ2-7; 10 bases are shared with TRBD2. This CDR3 is built from 15 residues. Germline V gene sequence: CDR1 SGHRS, CDR2 YFSETQ. V was pared by 0 bases and J by 3 bases, with 3 bases of the junction left unmatched. CDR3 sequence: CASSLVLAGNYEQYF. Here the CDR3 DNA reads TGCGCCAGCAGCTTGGTACTAGCGGGGAACTACGAGCAGTACTTC.

The V and J genes are TRBV7-9 and TRBJ1-1; D not resolved. V lost 5 bases and J 3 bases, leaving 7 bases between the germline ends. Germline CDR1 is SEHNR and CDR2 is FQNEAQ (reference sequence). The CDR3 runs to 12 residues. As DNA, the CDR3 is TGTGCCAGCAGCCCCCGGGACACTGAAGCTTTCTTT. Protein sequence: CASSPRDTEAFF.

The genes are TRBV7-3 and TRBJ2-7; TRBD2 aligns across 7 bases. The germline gives CDR1 SGHTA, CDR2 FQGTGA. V gave up 1 base and J gave up 2 bases; unmatched junction bases: 5. This CDR3 has 15 residues. This chain's CDR3 is CASSLRASGPYEQYF. The DNA for the CDR3 is TGTGCCAGCAGCTTAAGGGCTAGCGGTCCCTACGAGCAGTACTTC. Drawing the rest from reference TRBV7-3 and TRBJ2-7, the complete variable domain is GAGVSQTPSNKVTEKGKYVELRCDPISGHTALYWYRQSLGQGPEFLIYFQGTGAADDSGLPNDRFFAVRPEGSVSTLKIQRTERGDSAVYLCASSLRASGPYEQYFGPGTRLTVT.

The chain combines TRBV29-1 with TRBJ1-1, with 8 bases fitting TRBD1. Germline CDR1 and CDR2: SQVTM and ANQGSEA. The trim removed 6 bases at V and 5 bases at J, leaving 8 bases unmatched. CDR3 length equals 13 residues. CDR3 nucleotide sequence: TGCAGCGTCCACTCGGACAGGGCGACTGAAGCTTTCTTT. Encoded protein: CSVHSDRATEAFF. Drawing the rest from reference TRBV29-1 and TRBJ1-1, the complete variable domain is SAVISQKPSRDICQRGTSLTIQCQVDSQVTMMFWYRQQPGQSLTLIATANQGSEATYESGFVIDKFPISRPNLTFSTLTVSNMSPEDSSIYLCSVHSDRATEAFFGQGTRLTVV.

The chain links TRBV7-2 to TRBJ1-4; D is perhaps TRBD1 (5 bases). CDR1 and CDR2 (germline): SGHTA, FQGNSA. The CDR3 is 14 amino acids. V was cut by 4 bases and J by 3 bases, with 9 bases left in between. The CDR3 DNA reads TGTGCCAGCAGCTACGACAGAGCTAATGAAAAACTGTTTTTT. Its protein product is CASSYDRANEKLFF.

The chain joins TRBV5-6 to TRBJ2-4, with no clear D. Germline V CDR1 and CDR2: SGHDT, YYEEEE. The CDR3 runs to 14 residues. The V end was cut by 2 bases, the J end by 7 bases, with 13 bases between. The CDR3 reads CASSLPQNGNIQYF. The CDR3, as DNA: TGTGCCAGCAGCTTACCCCAAAATGGCAACATTCAGTACTTC.

This CDR3 is CASSVAQGANSPLHF. The CDR3 DNA follows: TGTGCCAGCAGCGTAGCCCAGGGGGCTAATTCACCCCTCCACTTT. The gene calls are TRBV9 and TRBJ1-6; 8 bases map to TRBD1. Germline assignment: CDR1 SGDLS and CDR2 YYNGEE. The CDR3 has 15 residues. The V gene end was trimmed by 0 bases and the J gene end by 6 bases; junction bases not matched to a gene: 2.

The chain couples TRBV30 to TRBJ1-1, with 8 bases identical to TRBD1. V trimming: 8 bases; J trimming: 5 bases; junction bases outside the gene matches: 7. CDR1 is GTSNPN, CDR2 SVGIG, per germline (reference sequence). CDR3 length equals 12 residues. CDR3 nucleotides: TGTGCCGGAGACAGGGGAGGAACTGAAGCTTTCTTT. This gives the protein CAGDRGGTEAFF.

J is TRBJ2-5 and V is TRBV7-2; no firm D call. Trimming removed 5 bases at V and 3 bases at J, with 10 bases between. CDR1 and CDR2 from the germline V gene are SGHTA and FQGNSA. This CDR3 comprises 13 residues. The CDR3 is CASSVGGKETQYF. The CDR3 bases are TGTGCCAGCAGCGTAGGCGGTAAAGAGACCCAGTACTTC.

The gene calls are TRBV5-1 and TRBJ2-5; 8 nucleotides match TRBD2. The germline CDR1 and CDR2 sequences are SGHRS and YFSETQ. With V trimmed by 4 bases and J by 4 bases, 12 bases remained unmatched. The CDR3 contains 16 residues. The CDR3 region is CASSIPGTRWRETQYF. The CDR3 nucleotides read TGCGCCAGCAGCATCCCCGGGACTAGATGGCGAGAGACCCAGTACTTC.

V usage is TRBV6-6 and J usage is TRBJ2-7; weak D call: TRBD2 (6 bases). The CDR3 covers 16 residues. Germline V gene lookup returns CDR1 MNHNY and CDR2 SVGAGI (reference sequence). The germline V and J ends were trimmed by 11 bases and 0 bases, with 23 bases remaining between them. The CDR3 loop reads CAPAGGVFTSSYEQYV. For the CDR3, the DNA is TGTGCCCCTGCTGGAGGGGTGTTTACGAGCTCCTACGAGCAGTACGTC.

This rearrangement joins TRBV19 to TRBJ1-4; 9 bases line up with TRBD1. Trimming took 3 bases from V and 8 from J; bases not matched to a gene: 7. Germline CDR1 is LNHDA and CDR2 is SQIVND (reference sequence). The CDR3 length is 15 residues. The CDR3 reads CASSIDRGRLEKLFF. As DNA, the CDR3 is TGTGCCAGTAGTATCGACAGGGGGAGACTCGAAAAACTGTTTTTT. The variable domain in full, with the rest retrieved from reference TRBV19 and TRBJ1-4, is DGGITQSPKYLFRKEGQNVTLSCEQNLNHDAMYWYRQDPGQGLRLIYYSQIVNDFQKGDIAEGYSVSREKKESFPLTVTSAQKNPTAFYLCASSIDRGRLEKLFFGSGTQLSVL.